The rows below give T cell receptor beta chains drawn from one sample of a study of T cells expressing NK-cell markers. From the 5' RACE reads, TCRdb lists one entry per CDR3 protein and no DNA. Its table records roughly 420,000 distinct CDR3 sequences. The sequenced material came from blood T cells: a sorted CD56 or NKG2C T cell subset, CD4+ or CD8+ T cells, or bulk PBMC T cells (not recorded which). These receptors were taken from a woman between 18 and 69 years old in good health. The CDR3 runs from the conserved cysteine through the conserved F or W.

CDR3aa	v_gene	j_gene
CASTSRDFYKETQYF	TRBV6-2/TRBV6-3	TRBJ2-5
CAISDAVSGNQPQHF	TRBV10-3	TRBJ1-5
CASSRADGGGASVSNTQYF	TRBV5-1	TRBJ2-3
CSAPNSGARQGWGYTF	TRBV20-1	TRBJ1-2
CASSERGVEQFF	TRBV2	TRBJ2-1
CASSLRLNTGELFF	TRBV27	TRBJ2-2
CSARAGSDEKLFF	TRBV20-1	TRBJ1-4
CASSLRGRRQETQYF	TRBV7-2	TRBJ2-5
CSASGPVRYEQYF	TRBV20-1	TRBJ2-7
CASSLEAGYTDTQYF	TRBV7-9	TRBJ2-3
CASSPTDSGRRNEQFF	TRBV7-2	TRBJ2-1
CATSRRRARSSYNEQFF	TRBV15	TRBJ2-1
CASSYPTLDRLIF	TRBV6-5	TRBJ2-7
CASSLEGGVYEQYF	TRBV7-9	TRBJ2-7
CASSWGLAPVFF	TRBV11-2	TRBJ2-1
CASAGRASGTDTQYF	TRBV7-9	TRBJ2-3
CASRGRGYNEQFF	TRBV12-3/TRBV12-4	TRBJ2-1
CASSLNGGETQYF	TRBV7-9	TRBJ2-5
CSARDWASATDTQYF	TRBV20-1	TRBJ2-3
CASSSLIEAFF	TRBV7-9	TRBJ1-1
CASSQEDRAGDTQYF	TRBV4-3	TRBJ2-3
CASTTQGPGELFF	TRBV6-1	TRBJ2-2
CASSQEPQGDFNEQFF	TRBV4-2	TRBJ2-1
CASSLEAGSYYEQYF	TRBV7-6	TRBJ2-7
CATSRGTGHSPLHF	TRBV15	TRBJ1-6
CSVSGLASPYEQYF	TRBV29-1	TRBJ2-7
CASSPRSSSYNEQFF	TRBV6-2/TRBV6-3	TRBJ2-1
CASSGTVLETQYF	TRBV5-4	TRBJ2-5
CASSYGEGVDTQYF	TRBV6-5	TRBJ2-3
CSAPRDSYNEQFF	TRBV20-1	TRBJ2-1
CASSLAPPGELFF	TRBV7-2	TRBJ2-2
CASSLSGGFTDTQYF	TRBV12-3/TRBV12-4	TRBJ2-3
CASSENERPNEKLFF	TRBV25-1	TRBJ1-4
CASSPDRERDGYTF	TRBV28	TRBJ1-2
CASSQDMGYEQYF	TRBV4-2	TRBJ2-7
CASRSGPSSYEQYF	TRBV12-3/TRBV12-4	TRBJ2-7
CSASGGRVGEQYF	TRBV20-1	TRBJ2-7